This TCR beta chain was documented in a study of OX40 agonist ivuxolimab in advanced cancers. Study as a whole: In this cohort, patients received ivuxolimab, an agonistic anti-OX40 (CD134) antibody. Patients assigned to dose escalation were diagnosed with hepatocellular carcinoma, melanoma, renal cell or head and neck cancer.

J was trimmed by 7 bases and V by 6 bases; bases with no gene match: 8. This CDR3 spans 13 amino acids. CDR1 is SNHLY, CDR2 FYNNEI, per germline. Sequenced by immunoSEQ multiplex PCR; TCRdb stores in-frame clones only, minus some. The data show about 61,000 clones, 70% to 90% seen once. This clone has just a few counts. The sequence came from an adult with an advanced solid tumor such as melanoma, head and neck, liver or kidney cancer. The input for sequencing was CD4+ or CD8+ T cells sorted from blood, taken in a trial of the OX40 agonist ivuxolimab. This chain joins TRBV2 and TRBJ1-2; 7 nucleotides match TRBD1. The CDR3 DNA reads TGTGCCAGCAGCGAGACAGGGTGGGGTGGCTACACCTTC. Its protein product is CASSETGWGGYTF.